This TCR beta chain stems from a study of OX40 agonist ivuxolimab in advanced cancers. At the level of the study: Ivuxolimab, an agonistic anti-OX40 (CD134) antibody, was given to patients. Study conclusions and caveats: Those patients achieving a partial response at 0.1-3.0 mg/kg showed among the lowest clonal expansion.

Concerning this clone itself: Its antigen is undetermined.

Here immunoSEQ multiplex PCR was the method, and the copy in TCRdb shows in-frame clones only, minus some. This sample has under 65,000 clones, with around 90% found just once. Exclusion of a patient followed from autoimmune disease history or systemic immunosuppression. The CDR3 is 16 residues long. Germline V gene lookup returns CDR1 SGHAT and CDR2 FQNNGV. After removal of 6 bases from V and 0 bases from J, the junction contained 8 bases not matched to a gene. The sequence was obtained from an adult with an advanced solid tumor such as melanoma, head and neck, liver or kidney cancer. The sequenced sample was CD4+ or CD8+ T cells sorted from blood, obtained in a trial of the OX40 agonist ivuxolimab. The chain has TRBV11-2 and TRBJ2-3; 8 bases align to TRBD2. CDR3 sequence: CASRVGGGPSTDTQYF. The CDR3 DNA sequence: TGTGCCAGCAGGGTGGGCGGGGGGCCTAGCACAGATACGCAGTATTTT.